Below, 16 T cell receptor beta chains from the same sample are listed, as sequenced in a study of T cell changes during pregnancy in multiple sclerosis. Produced via immunoSEQ multiplex PCR; TCRdb's table is partial and in-frame only. The sample yields approximately 88,000 clones, around 96% seen once. Source: peripheral blood, taken in the second trimester of pregnancy. The source of these receptors is a female donor with multiple sclerosis, enrolled in a pregnancy study.

The chain recombines TRBV29-1 with TRBJ1-2, with TRBD1 identical over 11 bases. Germline V gene sequence: CDR1 SQVTM, CDR2 ANQGSEA. J gave up 7 bases and V 6 bases, and 7 bases lay outside the gene matches. CDR3 length: 13 amino acids. CDR3: CSVGSGTGGGYTF. The CDR3, as DNA: TGCAGCGTAGGCTCCGGGACAGGGGGTGGCTACACCTTC.

The rearrangement links TRBV5-1 to TRBJ2-5; TRBD1 agrees at 10 bases. The junction had 8 bases not matched to a gene; V was cut back by 4 bases and J by 5 bases. Looked up from germline, CDR1 is SGHRS and CDR2 is YFSETQ. CDR3 size: 15 residues. DNA of the CDR3: TGCGCCAGCAGCCTTGGAGGGACAGGGGAGGAGACCCAGTACTTC. Translated, it gives CASSLGGTGEETQYF.

The rearrangement links TRBV4-2 to TRBJ2-1; 8 bases agree with TRBD1. CDR1 LGHNA and CDR2 YNFKEQ come from the germline V gene. This CDR3 contains 18 residues. V trimming: 1 base; J trimming: 4 bases; junction bases outside the gene matches: 12. The CDR3 reads CASSQARTGTGKYNEQFF. The CDR3 nucleotides are TGTGCCAGCAGCCAAGCTAGAACCGGGACAGGAAAATACAATGAGCAGTTCTTC.

The CDR3 bases are TGTGCCATCAGTGATAGCGGGAGGGCCTCAGGGGAGCTGTTTTTT. It translates to CAISDSGRASGELFF. The chain couples TRBV10-3 to TRBJ2-2, with TRBD2 identical over 11 bases. Germline trimming cut 3 bases from V and 8 bases from J; bases unmatched to any gene: 5. The CDR3 loop spans 15 amino acids. Germline CDR1 ENHRY, CDR2 SYGVKD.

The chain joins TRBV27 to TRBJ1-1; D not resolved. CDR3 size: 13 residues. The germline CDR1 and CDR2 sequences are MNHEY and SMNVEV (reference sequence). Trimming took off 3 bases at V and 4 bases at J, with 9 bases between the two ends. For the CDR3, the DNA is TGTGCCAGCAGTTTCGAGGGAAGCACTGAAGCTTTCTTT. This encodes CASSFEGSTEAFF.

The chain uses TRBV7-8 and TRBJ2-2, with D possibly being TRBD1 (6 bases). The ends were cut back, 10 bases at V and 6 bases at J, with 18 bases in the middle. The CDR3 is 14 residues long. The germline V gene encodes CDR1 SGHVS and CDR2 FQNEAQ. The CDR3 DNA sequence: TGTGCCACCCAAATCAGGGGATTAGCCGGGGAGCTGTTTTTT. It yields the protein CATQIRGLAGELFF.

The chain uses TRBV29-1 and TRBJ2-7; 8 nucleotides agree with TRBD1. Trimming cost V 6 bases and J 5 bases; bases outside gene matches: 6. In germline, CDR1 is SQVTM, CDR2 ANQGSEA. CDR3 length: 12 residues. This chain's CDR3 is CSVRPGGDEQYF. CDR3 DNA: TGCAGCGTGCGGCCAGGGGGCGACGAGCAGTACTTC.

The rearrangement joins TRBV2 to TRBJ1-1; no definite D call. This CDR3 has 11 residues. Germline loops: CDR1 SNHLY, CDR2 FYNNEI. The V end was cut by 6 bases, the J end by 11 bases, with 13 bases between. The CDR3 DNA is TGTGCCAGCAGCGGGGAGGTTTCGGCTTTCTTT. This gives the protein CASSGEVSAFF.

The V and J genes are TRBV12-5 and TRBJ2-2, with a possible D match to TRBD1 (6 bases). Germline assignment: CDR1 LGHNT and CDR2 FRNRAP. The CDR3 is 13 residues long. Between the trimmed V and J ends, which lost 4 bases and 4 bases, there was a span of 7 bases. CDR3 nucleotides: TGTGCTAGTGGTTCGGACAGCACCGGGGAGCTGTTTTTT. This gives the protein CASGSDSTGELFF.

This chain joins TRBV4-1 and TRBJ2-3; the match to TRBD2 covers 7 bases. This CDR3 has 16 amino acids. Germline lookup yields CDR1 MGHRA and CDR2 YSYEKL. V shed 4 bases, J shed 4 bases, and the junction held 11 bases outside the gene matches. Here the CDR3 DNA reads TGCGCCAGCAGCCCTCCTTGGGGGAGGGCCTCAGATACGCAGTATTTT. Its translation: CASSPPWGRASDTQYF.

The rearrangement links TRBV4-1 to TRBJ1-3, with 11 bases identical to TRBD1. This CDR3 has 17 amino acids. Germline V gene lookup returns CDR1 MGHRA and CDR2 YSYEKL. Trimming took 1 base from V and 5 from J; bases not matched to a gene: 7. As DNA, the CDR3 is TGCGCCAGCAGCCAAGGCCCACGGACAGGGGGCAGAAACACCATATATTTT. It yields the protein CASSQGPRTGGRNTIYF.

The CDR3 nucleotides are TGCGCCAGCAGCTTGAAGGCTAGCCCCTACAATGAGCAGTTCTTC. Protein sequence: CASSLKASPYNEQFF. The J gene is TRBJ2-1, the V gene TRBV5-1, with D possibly TRBD2 on 5 matching bases. CDR1 is SGHRS, CDR2 YFSETQ, per germline. CDR3 length: 15 residues. Trimming stripped 1 base from V and 2 bases from J, with 10 bases between.

The V and J genes are TRBV7-9 and TRBJ1-2; 7 bases align to TRBD1. Losses at the gene ends were 5 bases for V and 4 bases for J; bases not matched to a gene: 10. Germline V gene sequence: CDR1 SEHNR, CDR2 FQNEAQ (reference sequence). The CDR3 loop spans 15 amino acids. In DNA, the CDR3 is TGTGCCAGCAGCGCCTTGACAGGGAACCTCTATGGCTACACCTTC. The encoded protein is CASSALTGNLYGYTF.

This chain's CDR3 is CASSRPANRAQRNTEAFF. In DNA form, the CDR3 reads TGTGCCAGCAGCCGACCTGCGAACAGGGCGCAGAGGAACACTGAAGCTTTCTTT. J is TRBJ1-1 and V is TRBV2; possible D gene TRBD1, 6 bases. The CDR3 spans 18 residues. Trimming cost V 6 bases and J 1 base, with 24 bases left between them. The germline gives CDR1 SNHLY, CDR2 FYNNEI.

This chain links TRBV7-6 with TRBJ2-7; 7 positions agree with TRBD2. J gave up 2 bases and V 0 bases, and 10 bases lay outside the gene matches. The CDR3 runs to 17 residues. Germline V gene sequence: CDR1 SGHVS, CDR2 FNYEAQ. This chain's CDR3 is CASSLASGPRGAYEQYF. The DNA of the CDR3 is TGTGCCAGCAGCTTAGCTAGCGGCCCCCGGGGGGCCTACGAGCAGTACTTC.

CDR3 amino acids: CASSLDPRQHGYTF. CDR3 in DNA: TGTGCCAGCAGCTTAGATCCGAGGCAGCATGGCTACACCTTC. J is TRBJ1-2 and V is TRBV11-2; D remains unclear. The germline gives CDR1 SGHAT, CDR2 FQNNGV. This CDR3 contains 14 residues. Trimming shortened V by 0 bases and J by 6 bases, and 11 bases separated the two germline ends.